Each of the 18 T cell receptor beta chains below was sequenced from the same sample in a study of beta chain features in type 1 diabetes (dated by TCRdb to 2016 to 2019). The library was obtained by the immunoSEQ multiplex PCR assay. The entire isolated RNA was reverse transcribed using the High Capacity cDNA Reverse Transcription Kit, and thus expressed TCRB transcripts were sequenced. As stored in TCRdb, this immuneACCESS dataset retains in-frame rearrangements with V and J assigned. A fraction of the clones does not appear; measured against another copy, unresolved V genes explain less than half of the discrepancy, and the remainder lacks a known reason. The sample profile shows some 500,000 clones; 9.5% to 12% of them were found once. The leading ten clones occupy more than 0.045% of the sample. Specimen: naive CD4+ T cells from blood. What this sample's cell subset or site label stands for: true naive CD4+ T cells. These receptors were obtained from a woman aged 18-29 years in good health.

This clone came up once. The chain recombines TRBV11-3 with TRBJ2-7; unclear D gene. Germline V lookup: CDR1 SGHNT, CDR2 YENEEA. The CDR3 covers 10 residues. Deletions cut 8 bases from V and 2 bases from J, with 4 bases between. CDR3 coding DNA: TGTGCCAGCGGGACCTACGAGCAGTACTTC. As protein: CASGTYEQYF.

The chain recombines TRBV18 with TRBJ2-5, with D unclear. With 0 bases removed from V and 2 bases from J, the gap between germline ends came to 10 bases. The CDR3 consists of 15 residues. Looked up from germline, CDR1 is KGHSH and CDR2 is LQKENI. CDR3 region: CASSPPWPQQETQYF. In DNA form, the CDR3 reads TGTGCCAGCTCACCACCGTGGCCTCAACAAGAGACCCAGTACTTC.

CDR3 in DNA: TGTGCCAGCAGCTTTAGTGAGTCTGGCTACACCTTC. Protein product: CASSFSESGYTF. V gene TRBV7-9 combines with J gene TRBJ1-2; D uncertain. The CDR3 sequence is 12 residues long. V dropped 3 bases and J dropped 7 bases, with 9 bases sitting between them. Germline CDR1 and CDR2: SEHNR and FQNEAQ (reference sequence).

This clone has only a few counts. The chain couples TRBV5-4 to TRBJ2-1, with 8 bases identical to TRBD1. CDR3 size: 16 residues. The germline CDR1 and CDR2 sequences are SGHNT and YYREEE (reference sequence). J was trimmed by 4 bases and V by 4 bases; bases with no gene match: 10. The CDR3 region is CASSPLGGQAYNEQFF. DNA of the CDR3: TGTGCCAGCAGCCCACTAGGGGGACAGGCTTACAATGAGCAGTTCTTC.

Only a few counts were recorded for this clone. The V gene is TRBV6-5, the J gene TRBJ1-2, with unresolved D. The CDR3 consists of 14 residues. The V gene's germline CDR1 is MNHEY and CDR2 SVGAGI. Trimming cost V 5 bases and J 8 bases, with 18 bases left between them. CDR3 region: CASSERRNIGGYTF. The CDR3 bases are TGTGCCAGCAGTGAACGGCGGAACATAGGAGGCTACACCTTC.

This clone has more than one count but fewer than ten. Other DNA sequences in the sample encode the same CDR3. The CDR3 DNA sequence: TGCGCCAGCAGCTTGGGGGGCCGGGAGACCCAGTACTTC. Its protein is CASSLGGRETQYF. This chain joins TRBV5-1 and TRBJ2-5; D possibly corresponds to TRBD1 (5 bases). Trimming shortened V by 0 bases and J by 5 bases, and 8 bases separated the two germline ends. This CDR3 contains 13 residues. Germline assignment: CDR1 SGHRS and CDR2 YFSETQ.

The chain uses TRBV6-6 and TRBJ1-1; no clear D. The CDR3 runs to 15 residues. Germline V gene sequence: CDR1 MNHNY, CDR2 SVGAGI (reference sequence). V was trimmed by 7 bases and J by 1 base, leaving 16 bases between them. The DNA for the CDR3 is TGTGCCAGCAAGTTCCAGGTTCTACGGAACACTGAAGCTTTCTTT. Translation gives CASKFQVLRNTEAFF.

In DNA form, the CDR3 reads TGTGCCAGCAGCGTAGAGGGACTAGCGGGAGGACCGCAGTTCTTC. Protein sequence: CASSVEGLAGGPQFF. The chain is built from TRBV9 and TRBJ2-1; TRBD2 aligns across 15 bases. CDR1 is SGDLS and CDR2 is YYNGEE in the germline V gene. This CDR3 has 15 residues. V was pared by 0 bases and J by 12 bases, with 4 bases of the junction left unmatched. Full variable domain (missing parts from reference TRBV9 and TRBJ2-1): DSGVTQTPKHLITATGQRVTLRCSPRSGDLSVYWYQQSLDQGLQFLIQYYNGEERAKGNILERFSAQQFPDLHSELNLSSLELGDSALYFCASSVEGLAGGPQFFGPGTRLTVL.

This clone has at least ten counts. This chain connects TRBV30 to TRBJ2-7; 7 bases align to TRBD2. The CDR3 loop spans 14 amino acids. Germline lookup yields CDR1 GTSNPN and CDR2 SVGIG (reference sequence). J was trimmed by 2 bases and V by 3 bases; bases with no gene match: 7. The CDR3 loop reads CAWSAQAGTYEQYF. CDR3 DNA: TGTGCCTGGAGCGCTCAAGCGGGAACCTACGAGCAGTACTTC.

This chain's CDR3 is CATSRVAADRVFRTQYF. CDR3 nucleotide sequence: TGTGCCACCAGCAGAGTTGCTGCCGACAGGGTCTTTCGTACGCAGTATTTT. The chain employs TRBV15 and TRBJ2-3; 7 bases map to TRBD1. The CDR3 sequence is 17 residues long. V lost 1 base and J lost 8; bases outside the gene matches: 15. Germline CDR1 LNHNV, CDR2 YYDKDF (reference sequence).

The chain joins TRBV7-9 to TRBJ2-1, with 7 bases matching TRBD1. V shed 8 bases, J shed 5 bases, and the junction held 9 bases outside the gene matches. The CDR3 covers 14 residues. CDR1 is SEHNR, CDR2 FQNEAQ, per germline (reference sequence). The CDR3 sequence: CASWGQPGDNEQFF. CDR3 DNA sequence: TGTGCCAGCTGGGGACAGCCTGGGGACAATGAGCAGTTCTTC.

This chain connects TRBV29-1 to TRBJ1-1, with D possibly matching TRBD1 (5 bases). V was shortened by 4 bases and J by 8 bases, with 20 bases between the two germline ends. This CDR3 is 14 amino acids long. Germline CDR1 reads SQVTM; CDR2 reads ANQGSEA. The CDR3 is CSVAYSLKQGEAFF. Here the CDR3 DNA reads TGCAGCGTTGCATACAGTTTAAAGCAGGGCGAAGCTTTCTTT.

The table lists this clone with a count of one. The rearrangement links TRBV4-2 to TRBJ1-1; 7 bases fit TRBD1. The CDR3 has 16 amino acids. Germline V gene data show CDR1 as LGHNA and CDR2 as YNFKEQ. With V trimmed by 1 base and J by 1 base, 6 bases remained unmatched. CDR3 loop: CASSQVRDSRNTEAFF. The CDR3 DNA follows: TGTGCCAGCAGCCAAGTGCGGGACAGCCGGAACACTGAAGCTTTCTTT.

This clone has just a few counts. The CDR3 sequence is CASSLRKGAYEQYV. The CDR3 region has the DNA TGTGCCAGCAGTCTAAGAAAGGGCGCCTACGAGCAGTACGTC. The rearrangement joins TRBV27 to TRBJ2-7; no clear D gene. The germline gives CDR1 MNHEY, CDR2 SMNVEV (reference sequence). V was cut by 5 bases and J by 2 bases, with 13 bases left in between. The CDR3 totals 14 residues.

The DNA of the CDR3 is TGTGCCAGCAGCTTAGCCGGGTCCCAAGAGACCCAGTACTTC. Translating it yields CASSLAGSQETQYF. The rearrangement joins TRBV7-8 to TRBJ2-5, with D uncertain. V was pared by 0 bases and J by 1 base, with 6 bases between. The length of the CDR3 is 14 residues. Germline lookup yields CDR1 SGHVS and CDR2 FQNEAQ.

The chain is built from TRBV20-1 and TRBJ2-1, with D hard to call. The CDR3 extends over 11 amino acids. Germline CDR1 and CDR2: DFQATT and SNEGSKA (reference sequence). CDR3 bases: TGCAGGATGGTTAAGTTCCACGAGCAGTTCTTC. Amino acids: CRMVKFHEQFF.

CDR3 protein: CASSPNRGDTQYF. The CDR3 nucleotides are TGCGCCAGCAGCCCCAACCGGGGAGATACGCAGTATTTT. V is TRBV4-3 and J is TRBJ2-3, with D possibly being TRBD2 (5 bases). Germline V CDR1 and CDR2: LGHNA, YSLEER. Trimming stripped 4 bases from V and 5 bases from J, with 10 bases between. This CDR3 is 13 amino acids long.

The V and J genes are TRBV5-1 and TRBJ2-5; 10 nucleotides align to TRBD1. The germline V gene encodes CDR1 SGHRS and CDR2 YFSETQ. V shed 4 bases, J shed 1 base, and the junction held 7 bases outside the gene matches. This CDR3 is built from 16 residues. The CDR3 nucleotides read TGCGCCAGCAGCCCTGGGGGACAGGGGCCCCAAGAGACCCAGTACTTC. Its protein product is CASSPGGQGPQETQYF. The full variable domain, its missing parts supplied by reference TRBV5-1 and TRBJ2-5, is KAGVTQTPRYLIKTRGQQVTLSCSPISGHRSVSWYQQTPGQGLQFLFEYFSETQRNKGNFPGRFSGRQFSNSRSEMNVSTLELGDSALYLCASSPGGQGPQETQYFGPGTRLLVL.